This T cell receptor beta chain emerged from a study of T cell changes during pregnancy in multiple sclerosis. Repertoires were generated with immunoSEQ multiplex PCR, while TCRdb's copy carries only in-frame clones and drops some. The sample has about 98,000 clones, about 92% seen once. Germline lookup yields CDR1 SNHLY and CDR2 FYNNEI. Deletions cut 5 bases from V and 1 base from J, with 9 bases between. This CDR3 contains 14 residues. The chain is built from TRBV2 and TRBJ2-1; no firm D call. This specimen consisted of peripheral blood, obtained after pregnancy. The TCR originated in a female donor in good health, enrolled as a control in a pregnancy study. The CDR3 bases are TGTGCCAGCAGTAGACATACATCCTACAATGAGCAGTTCTTC. Translation: CASSRHTSYNEQFF.